This TCR beta chain was profiled in a study of blood T cells in healthy people across ages. Then a second PCR, running about 7 to 11 cycles, was carried out with a sample-barcoded 5' primer and a J-beta primer mix. TCRdb ran MiXCR on the 5' RACE reads and lists one entry per CDR3 protein. The table records 1.5 million to 2 million distinct CDR3 sequences, about 50% of them present only once. The CDR3 sequence is 13 residues long. The germline V gene has CDR1 ENHRY and CDR2 SYGVKD. V was cut by 4 bases and J by 2 bases, with 8 bases left in between. The clonotype was recovered from a woman aged 40-49 years in good health. The source material was blood. The genes are TRBV10-3 and TRBJ2-5; D is perhaps TRBD1 or TRBD2 (5 bases each). The CDR3 region is CAISAGPQETQYF. The CDR3 bases are TGTGCCATCAGTGCGGGGCCTCAAGAGACCCAGTACTTC.